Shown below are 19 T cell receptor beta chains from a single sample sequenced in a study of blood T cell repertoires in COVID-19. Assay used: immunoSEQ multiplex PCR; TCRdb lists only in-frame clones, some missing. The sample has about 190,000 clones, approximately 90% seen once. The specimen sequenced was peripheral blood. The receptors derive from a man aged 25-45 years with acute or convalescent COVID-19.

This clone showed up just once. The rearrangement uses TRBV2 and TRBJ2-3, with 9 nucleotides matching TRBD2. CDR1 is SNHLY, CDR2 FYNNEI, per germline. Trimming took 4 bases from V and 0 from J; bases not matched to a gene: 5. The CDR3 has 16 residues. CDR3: CASSARLAGSTDTQYF. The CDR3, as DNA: TGTGCCAGCAGTGCCCGGCTAGCGGGGAGCACAGATACGCAGTATTTT.

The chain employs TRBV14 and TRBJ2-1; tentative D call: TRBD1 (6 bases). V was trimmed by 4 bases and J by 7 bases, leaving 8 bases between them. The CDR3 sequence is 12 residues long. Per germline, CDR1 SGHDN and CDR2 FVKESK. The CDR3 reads CASSPQGNEQFF. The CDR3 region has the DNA TGTGCCAGCAGCCCTCAGGGGAATGAGCAGTTCTTC. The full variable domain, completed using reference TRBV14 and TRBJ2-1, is EAGVTQFPSHSVIEKGQTVTLRCDPISGHDNLYWYRRVMGKEIKFLLHFVKESKQDESGMPNNRFLAERTGGTYSTLKVQPAELEDSGVYFCASSPQGNEQFFGPGTRLTVL.

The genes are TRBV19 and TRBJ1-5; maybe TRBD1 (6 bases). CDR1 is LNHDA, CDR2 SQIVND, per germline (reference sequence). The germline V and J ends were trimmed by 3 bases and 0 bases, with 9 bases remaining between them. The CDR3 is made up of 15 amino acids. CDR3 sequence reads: CASSIGQYSNQPQHF. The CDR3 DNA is TGTGCCAGTAGTATCGGACAGTATAGCAATCAGCCCCAGCATTTT.

The chain's CDR3 is CASSTRDSYNEQFF. The CDR3 DNA is TGTGCCAGCTCAACACGAGACAGTTACAATGAGCAGTTCTTC. This chain connects TRBV18 to TRBJ2-1; TRBD1 might be the D (5 bases). V shed 5 bases and J shed 4 bases, with 12 bases lying between them. Germline V CDR1 and CDR2: KGHSH, LQKENI. The CDR3 is 14 residues long.

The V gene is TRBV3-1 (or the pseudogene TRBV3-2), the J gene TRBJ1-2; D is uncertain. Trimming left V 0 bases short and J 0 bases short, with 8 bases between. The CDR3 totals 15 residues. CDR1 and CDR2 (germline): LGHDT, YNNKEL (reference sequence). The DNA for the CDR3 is TGTGCCAGCAGCCAAGACGGAGCAGCTAACTATGGCTACACCTTC. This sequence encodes CASSQDGAANYGYTF.

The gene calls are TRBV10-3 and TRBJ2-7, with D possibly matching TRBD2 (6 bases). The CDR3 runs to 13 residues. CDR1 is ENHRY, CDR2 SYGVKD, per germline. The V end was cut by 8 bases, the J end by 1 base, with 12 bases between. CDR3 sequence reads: CAIHRGLSYEQYF. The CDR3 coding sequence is TGTGCCATCCACCGGGGGTTATCCTACGAGCAGTACTTC.

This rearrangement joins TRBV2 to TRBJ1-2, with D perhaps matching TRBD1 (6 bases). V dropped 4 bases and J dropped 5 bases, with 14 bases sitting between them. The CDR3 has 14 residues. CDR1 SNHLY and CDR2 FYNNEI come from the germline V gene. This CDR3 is CASSAITGKYGYTF. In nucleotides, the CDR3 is TGTGCCAGCAGTGCGATCACAGGGAAATATGGCTACACCTTC.

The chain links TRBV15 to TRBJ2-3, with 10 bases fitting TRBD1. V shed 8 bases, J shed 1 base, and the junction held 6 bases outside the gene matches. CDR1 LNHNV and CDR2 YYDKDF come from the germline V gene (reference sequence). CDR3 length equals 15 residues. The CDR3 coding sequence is TGTGCCACCCGGGACAGGGGACTACGCACAGATACGCAGTATTTT. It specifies CATRDRGLRTDTQYF.

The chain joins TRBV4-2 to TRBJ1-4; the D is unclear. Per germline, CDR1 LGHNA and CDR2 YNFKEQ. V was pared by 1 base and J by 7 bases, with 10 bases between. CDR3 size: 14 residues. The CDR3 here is CASSQGAAVEKLFF. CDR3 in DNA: TGTGCCAGCAGCCAAGGGGCCGCCGTTGAAAAACTGTTTTTT.

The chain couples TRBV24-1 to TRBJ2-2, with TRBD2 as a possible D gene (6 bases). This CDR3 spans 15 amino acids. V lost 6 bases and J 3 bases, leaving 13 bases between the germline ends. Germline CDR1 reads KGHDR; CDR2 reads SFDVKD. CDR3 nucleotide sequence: TGTGCCACCAGTCAGCCGGGGGAGGACACCGGGGAGCTGTTTTTT. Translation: CATSQPGEDTGELFF.

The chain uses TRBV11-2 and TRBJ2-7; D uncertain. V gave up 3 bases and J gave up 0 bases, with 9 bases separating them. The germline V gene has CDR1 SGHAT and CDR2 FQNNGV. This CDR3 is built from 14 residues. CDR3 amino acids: CASSFFRYSYEQYF. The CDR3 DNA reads TGTGCCAGCAGCTTTTTCAGGTACTCCTACGAGCAGTACTTC.

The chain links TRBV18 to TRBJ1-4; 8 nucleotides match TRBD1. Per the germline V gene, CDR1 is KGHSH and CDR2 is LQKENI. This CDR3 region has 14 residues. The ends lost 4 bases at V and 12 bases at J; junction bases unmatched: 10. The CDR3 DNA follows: TGTGCCAGCTCACAGGACAGGGATTACGTCGAACTGTTTTTT. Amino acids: CASSQDRDYVELFF.

CDR3 loop: CASSLGQFTDTQYF. As DNA, the CDR3 is TGTGCCAGCAGCTTGGGGCAGTTCACAGATACGCAGTATTTT. The chain couples TRBV5-6 to TRBJ2-3, with unresolved D. V lost 0 bases and J 2 bases, leaving 7 bases between the germline ends. The CDR3 length is 14 residues. Germline loops: CDR1 SGHDT, CDR2 YYEEEE. Together with reference TRBV5-6 and TRBJ2-3, the CDR3 gives the full variable domain: DAGVTQSPTHLIKTRGQQVTLRCSPKSGHDTVSWYQQALGQGPQFIFQYYEEEERQRGNFPDRFSGHQFPNYSSELNVNALLLGDSALYLCASSLGQFTDTQYFGPGTRLTVL.

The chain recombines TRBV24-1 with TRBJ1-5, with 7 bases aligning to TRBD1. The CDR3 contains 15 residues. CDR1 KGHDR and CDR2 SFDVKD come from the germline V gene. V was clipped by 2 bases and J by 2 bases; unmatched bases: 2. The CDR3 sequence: CATSDSQGGNQPQHF. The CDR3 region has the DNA TGTGCCACCAGTGATTCTCAGGGGGGCAATCAGCCCCAGCATTTT.

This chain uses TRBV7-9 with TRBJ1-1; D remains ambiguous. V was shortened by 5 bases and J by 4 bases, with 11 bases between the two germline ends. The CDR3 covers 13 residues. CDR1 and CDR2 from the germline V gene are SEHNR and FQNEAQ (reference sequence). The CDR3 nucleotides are TGTGCCAGCAGCCCCCTCGTTGTCACTGAAGCTTTCTTT. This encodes CASSPLVVTEAFF.

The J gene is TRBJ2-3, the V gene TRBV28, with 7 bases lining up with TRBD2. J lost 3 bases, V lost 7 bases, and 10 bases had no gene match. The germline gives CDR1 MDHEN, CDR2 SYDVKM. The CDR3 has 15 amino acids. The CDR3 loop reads CASMSRGRGTDTQYF. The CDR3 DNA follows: TGTGCCAGCATGAGTCGCGGGAGAGGAACAGATACGCAGTATTTT.

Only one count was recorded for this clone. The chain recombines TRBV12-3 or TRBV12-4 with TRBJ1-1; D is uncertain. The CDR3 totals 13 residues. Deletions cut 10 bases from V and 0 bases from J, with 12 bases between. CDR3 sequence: CATIRGLNTEAFF. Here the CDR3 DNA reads TGTGCCACCATTCGCGGTTTGAACACTGAAGCTTTCTTT.

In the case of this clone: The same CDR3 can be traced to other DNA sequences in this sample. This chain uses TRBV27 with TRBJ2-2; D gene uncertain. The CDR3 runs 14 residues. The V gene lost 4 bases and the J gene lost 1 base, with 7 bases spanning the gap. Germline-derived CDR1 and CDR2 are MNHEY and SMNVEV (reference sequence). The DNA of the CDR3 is TGTGCCAGCAGTTCCCTTCTGAACACCGGGGAGCTGTTTTTT. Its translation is CASSSLLNTGELFF.

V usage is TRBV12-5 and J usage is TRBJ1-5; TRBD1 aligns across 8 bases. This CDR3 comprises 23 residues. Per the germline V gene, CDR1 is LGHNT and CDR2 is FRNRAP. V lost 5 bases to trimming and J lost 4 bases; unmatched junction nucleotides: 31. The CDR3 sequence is CASGQQQSRGLDLPKTLNQPQHF. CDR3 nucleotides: TGTGCTAGTGGTCAACAGCAGTCCAGGGGGCTGGACCTACCAAAAACCCTTAATCAGCCCCAGCATTTT.